These T cell receptor beta chains were read from a single sample in a study of blood T cell repertoires in COVID-19. Generated by immunoSEQ multiplex PCR, the TCRdb table keeps only in-frame clones and is missing some. The sample lists approximately 530,000 clones; 85% to 90% were seen once. The material sequenced was peripheral blood. These receptors were taken from a woman aged 45-60 years with COVID-19, enrolled during active disease. Both conserved end residues are part of each CDR3. The order of the fields is V gene, J gene, CDR3 protein.

>TRBV7-2|TRBJ1-2
CASSLVTGPTGGYTF
>TRBV6-5|TRBJ2-5
CASSWGGETQYF
>TRBV19|TRBJ1-1
CASSSSYRGAFF
>TRBV5-4|TRBJ2-1
CASSLDRGGRGNEQFF
>TRBV2|TRBJ1-2
CATDTTGFNYGYTF
>TRBV29-1|TRBJ2-3
CSVRPGGGNTQYF
>TRBV24-1|TRBJ2-7
CATSSLGQGRIEQYF
>TRBV6-5|TRBJ1-2
CASRGDILVEGYTF
>TRBV7-9|TRBJ2-1
CASSGGNEQFF
>TRBV12-3/TRBV12-4|TRBJ1-3
CASIRTARNTIYF
>TRBV24-1|TRBJ2-3
CATSDLRGPRGASTDTQYF
>TRBV5-4|TRBJ2-3
CASSSTSGSDTDTQYF
>TRBV11-3|TRBJ1-1
CASSLAAGGEAFF
>TRBV30|TRBJ1-6
CAWSATALRSPLHF
>TRBV5-6|TRBJ1-5
CASSQAGSDQPQHF
>TRBV3-1/TRBV3-2|TRBJ1-2
CASTSRGINYGYTF
>TRBV24-1|TRBJ2-3
CATSSGGPDTQYF
>TRBV5-1|TRBJ2-3
CASSWGGGNTDTQYF
>TRBV30|TRBJ1-3
CAWSLQRGTIYF
>TRBV7-3|TRBJ1-6
CASSRDSSSYNSPLHF
>TRBV11-2|TRBJ2-1
CASSFPGQFNEQFF
>TRBV7-8|TRBJ1-2
CASSLGVGRTNYGYTF
>TRBV18|TRBJ2-3
CASSPSGTRSNPDTQYF
>TRBV21-1|TRBJ1-1
CASSKIPQGWNTEAFF
>TRBV5-1|TRBJ1-2
CASSSSTSNYGYTF
>TRBV24-1|TRBJ2-7
CATARWRTGGGEQYF
>TRBV5-1|TRBJ1-6
CASSTETGYNSPLHF
>TRBV20-1|TRBJ2-7
CSASELGNAYEQYF
>TRBV5-1|TRBJ1-2
CASSNTVNYGYTF
>TRBV21-1|TRBJ1-1
CASSPEGQQRNTEAFF
>TRBV7-9|TRBJ1-1
CASSLGGQGGLDTEAFF
>TRBV2|TRBJ1-2
CASTRQGVGYTF
>TRBV28|TRBJ1-5
CASTGQGNQPQHF